These T cell receptor beta chains were read from a single sample in a study of technical replicates of blood from a few donors. The data were produced by immunoSEQ multiplex PCR, yet TCRdb's version contains in-frame clones alone and is incomplete. The sample holds 90,000 to 100,000 clones, roughly 95% seen once. Material for sequencing was T cells isolated from PBMCs. These TCRs come from a human donor in good health. CDR3s include the opening cysteine and the closing phenylalanine or tryptophan. The D gene is left open where the match is weak. A row's size may be missing; if present it is once, few, many or a size class.

clone_size j_call d_call v_call cdr3_nt cdr3_aa
NA TRBJ2-5 NA TRBV6-4 TGTGCCACCGTCCGCGGGGAAGAGACCCAGTACTTC CATVRGEETQYF
NA TRBJ2-7 TRBD1 TRBV6-6 TGTGCCAGCAAAAACAGGGGAGAGGGCGAGCAGTACTTC CASKNRGEGEQYF
once TRBJ2-1 NA TRBV7-9 TGTGCCAGCAGCCCTGGCCCCTACAATGAGCAGTTCTTC CASSPGPYNEQFF
NA TRBJ2-3 NA TRBV25-1 TGTGCCAGCAGTGAAGGACTACTCATCACAGATACGCAGTATTTT CASSEGLLITDTQYF
NA TRBJ1-2 NA TRBV28 TGTGCCAGCAGCCCATTTACAGGGAATCTAAACTATGGCTACACCTTC CASSPFTGNLNYGYTF
NA TRBJ2-1 NA TRBV7-3 TGTGCCAGCAGCTTAAACCGTGGGGGCCATGAGCAGTTCTTC CASSLNRGGHEQFF
NA TRBJ1-1 NA TRBV14 TGTGCCAGCAGCCAAGATGACAGGCCCACTGAAGCTTTCTTT CASSQDDRPTEAFF
NA TRBJ2-2 TRBD1 TRBV27 TGTGCCAGCAGTCCAGGGGGTTTCGCCGGGGAGCTGTTTTTT CASSPGGFAGELFF
NA TRBJ1-5 NA TRBV28 TGTGCCAGCACCCTCCAGGGATTAAGCAATCAGCCCCAGCATTTT CASTLQGLSNQPQHF
NA TRBJ1-2 NA TRBV19 TGTGCCAGTACTCCGACAGACAGATATGGCTACACCTTC CASTPTDRYGYTF
NA TRBJ2-1 NA TRBV27 TGTGCCAGCAGTTTTAACAGGATTGATGAGCAGTTCTTC CASSFNRIDEQFF
NA TRBJ1-2 NA TRBV10-3 TGTGCCACGACAGGCCTCTATGGCTACACCTTC CATTGLYGYTF
NA TRBJ2-3 TRBD2 TRBV7-4 TGTGCCAGCAGGACAGCGGGATGGGTGACAGATACGCAGTATTTT CASRTAGWVTDTQYF
once TRBJ2-7 NA TRBV9 TGTGCCAGCAGCAGCCACGGACAAGTCGGCTACGAGCAGTACTTC CASSSHGQVGYEQYF
NA TRBJ2-7 NA TRBV6-1 TGTGCCAGCAGTGAGCTTCTAGCGCATTACGAGCAGTACTTC CASSELLAHYEQYF
NA TRBJ1-2 NA TRBV2 TGTGCCAGCTTATCAGGGGCTGACTATGGCTACACCTTC CASLSGADYGYTF
NA TRBJ2-7 TRBD2 TRBV9 TGTGCCAGCAGCTCGAGCGGGAGGGCCTACGAGCAGTACTTC CASSSSGRAYEQYF
once TRBJ2-3 NA TRBV2 TGTGCCAGCAGTGAATCGGAGGGGACAGATACGCAGTATTTT CASSESEGTDTQYF
NA TRBJ2-5 TRBD1 TRBV7-9 TGTGCCAGCAGCTCGGGACAGGGTAATAAGACCCAGTACTTC CASSSGQGNKTQYF
NA TRBJ1-2 NA TRBV28 TGTGCCAGCAGTCCAACACCCCGGGACTATGGCTACACCTTC CASSPTPRDYGYTF
NA TRBJ1-5 NA TRBV6-6 TGTGCCAGCACCCTAGACGGGGTCCAGCATTTT CASTLDGVQHF
NA TRBJ1-4 TRBD1 TRBV5-1 TGCGCCAGCAGCCCAATCCACAGGGGTGAAAAACTGTTTTTT CASSPIHRGEKLFF
NA TRBJ1-4 TRBD1 TRBV28 TGTGCCAGCAGTTTTGGACCGACAGGGGAAGGCGAAAAACTGTTTTTT CASSFGPTGEGEKLFF
NA TRBJ1-2 TRBD1 TRBV19 TGTGCCAGTAGTATAGGCCAGGGGGACGGCTACACCTTC CASSIGQGDGYTF
NA TRBJ1-5 TRBD1 TRBV11-2 TGTGCCAGCAGCTTACAGGGGGCAAAGGAGCCCCAGCATTTT CASSLQGAKEPQHF
NA TRBJ2-7 NA TRBV19 TGTGCCAGTAGTTCTCTGGCGGAGGGCTACGAGCAGTACTTC CASSSLAEGYEQYF
NA TRBJ2-1 NA TRBV18 TGTGCCAGCTCACCACTTTTGGGCAACAACAATGAGCAGTTCTTC CASSPLLGNNNEQFF
NA TRBJ1-5 TRBD1 TRBV7-2 TGTGCCAGCAGCCGGGGACAGTTCAATCAGCCCCAGCATTTT CASSRGQFNQPQHF
NA TRBJ1-4 NA TRBV4-3 TGCGCCAGCAGCCAAGAGGGAGCCGGGAATGAAAAACTGTTTTTT CASSQEGAGNEKLFF